This TCR beta chain was found in a study of cytomegalovirus exposure and HLA in healthy donors. Turning to the study itself: Inside one of the first data releases sat roughly 80 million unique TCRs taken from HLA-typed donors. General study findings and limits: Highly shared sequence variants in one cluster were likely a sequencing artifact.

The V gene lost 4 bases and the J gene lost 6 bases, with 16 bases spanning the gap. The germline V gene has CDR1 SGHRS and CDR2 YFSETQ. The CDR3 totals 14 residues. On this clone: Its antigen is undetermined.

PCR involved 60 Vbeta and 13 Jbeta primers. Profiling relied on immunoSEQ multiplex PCR, and the TCRdb table lists in-frame clones only, not all of them. Among about 82,000 clones, about three quarters were seen once, and the ten largest hold 8.2%. This chain joins TRBV5-1 and TRBJ1-2; tentatively, D is TRBD1 (5 bases). The sequence was obtained from a man aged 55 to 70 in good health and CMV-seronegative. The sequenced sample was PBMCs. CDR3 in DNA: TGCGCCAGCAGCACCAGGGACTCCGGCAATGGCTACACCTTC. This sequence encodes CASSTRDSGNGYTF.